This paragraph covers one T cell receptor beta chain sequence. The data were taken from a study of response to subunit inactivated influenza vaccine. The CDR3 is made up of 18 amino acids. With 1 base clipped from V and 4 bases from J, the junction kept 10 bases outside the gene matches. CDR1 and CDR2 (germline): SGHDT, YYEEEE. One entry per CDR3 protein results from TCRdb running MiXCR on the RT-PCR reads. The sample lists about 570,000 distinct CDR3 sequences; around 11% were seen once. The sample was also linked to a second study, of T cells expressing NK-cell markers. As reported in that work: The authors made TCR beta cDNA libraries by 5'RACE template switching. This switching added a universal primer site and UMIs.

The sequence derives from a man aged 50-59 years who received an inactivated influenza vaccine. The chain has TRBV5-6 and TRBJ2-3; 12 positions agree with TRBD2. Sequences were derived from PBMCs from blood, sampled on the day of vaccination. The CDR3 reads CASSLYGVTSGSSDTQYF. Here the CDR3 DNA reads TGTGCCAGCAGCTTGTATGGAGTGACTAGCGGGAGTTCAGATACGCAGTATTTT.